This TCR beta chain was sequenced in a study of shared clonotypes between healthy human individuals. Regarding this clone: Its antigen is currently unknown.

General observations from the study: It was only blood that was sampled, and tissue repertoires likely differ. Investigators expected sequencing depth to affect clonotype sharing among donors. In contrast to clonotypes shared by all four donors, non-shared clonotypes had lower generation probabilities. Depth was large, yet rarefaction showed that sorted-subset sequencing was incomplete.

The table came from immunoSEQ multiplex PCR; TCRdb's copy has only in-frame clones and leaves some out. The sample consists of around 2,000,000 clones, 85% to 95% of them appearing once. This CDR3 comprises 15 residues. Looked up from germline, CDR1 is SEHNR and CDR2 is FQNEAQ (reference sequence). V dropped 4 bases and J dropped 3 bases, with 14 bases sitting between them. This chain joins TRBV7-9 and TRBJ2-3, with D maybe TRBD1 (7 bases). The material sequenced was naive CD4+ T cells sorted from blood. Subset: CD45RA+ positively selected. The sequence was collected from a man younger than 35 in good health. The CDR3 protein is CASSSIRGETDTQYF. The CDR3 DNA reads TGTGCCAGCAGCTCTATCAGGGGGGAGACAGATACGCAGTATTTT.